The 11 T cell receptor beta chains below all came from one sample that was sequenced in a study of CD8 T cells in Susac syndrome. When the RNA was reverse transcribed, random hexamers were used with an input of roughly 0.45 to 1 ug. MiXCR was run by TCRdb on the immunoSEQ multiplex PCR reads, yielding one entry per CDR3 protein. The sample lists 150,000 to 200,000 distinct CDR3 sequences; roughly 94% were seen once. The sequenced sample consisted of CD4+ T cells from PBMCs. Every receptor here comes from a human donor with multiple sclerosis.

The chain carries TRBV6-1 and TRBJ2-2; 13 positions match TRBD2. V dropped 1 base and J dropped 9; count of bases not matched to a gene: 8. CDR3 size: 17 residues. Germline CDR1 is MNHNS and CDR2 is SASEGT. CDR3 loop: CASSEGTSGSRFRELFF. The CDR3 coding sequence is TGTGCCAGCAGTGAAGGGACTAGCGGGAGTAGGTTCCGGGAGCTGTTTTTT.

The chain is built from TRBV29-1 and TRBJ2-4; D is perhaps TRBD2 (6 bases). Germline assignment: CDR1 SQVTM and CDR2 ANQGSEA. This CDR3 is built from 14 residues. Trimming shortened V by 1 base and J by 6 bases, and 13 bases separated the two germline ends. The CDR3 DNA sequence: TGCAGCGTTGAAGGTGGTAGCGGAGGAAACATTCAGTACTTC. Residues: CSVEGGSGGNIQYF.

The chain uses TRBV20-1 and TRBJ2-7; 8 positions match TRBD2. J was trimmed by 5 bases and V by 6 bases; bases with no gene match: 9. The CDR3 length is 13 residues. The germline V gene has CDR1 DFQATT and CDR2 SNEGSKA (reference sequence). The CDR3 reads CSAPIGAGDEQYF. The CDR3 coding sequence is TGCAGTGCCCCCATTGGAGCGGGGGACGAGCAGTACTTC.

The chain uses TRBV7-9 and TRBJ1-5; D is undetermined. The CDR3 consists of 13 residues. Between the trimmed V and J ends, which lost 2 bases and 7 bases, there was a span of 9 bases. Germline CDR1 reads SEHNR; CDR2 reads FQNEAQ (reference sequence). CDR3 amino acids: CASSLTAAQPQHF. DNA of the CDR3: TGTGCCAGCAGCTTAACAGCAGCCCAGCCCCAGCATTTT.

V is TRBV3-1 and J is TRBJ2-3; no clear D. This CDR3 is 15 amino acids long. Germline V lookup: CDR1 LGHDT, CDR2 YNNKEL (reference sequence). Between the trimmed V and J ends, which lost 4 bases and 1 base, there was a span of 12 bases. CDR3 bases: TGTGCCAGCAGCCCTCGTAGAACCGGCACAGATACGCAGTATTTT. Its protein is CASSPRRTGTDTQYF.

This clonotype was observed a single time. The chain uses TRBV28 and TRBJ1-2; TRBD1 is a possible D gene (6 bases). The CDR3 is made up of 14 amino acids. Germline assignment: CDR1 MDHEN and CDR2 SYDVKM. V was clipped by 7 bases and J by 4 bases, with 16 bases between them. The CDR3 spells CASTDSNQFYGYTF. The CDR3 nucleotides read TGTGCCAGCACGGACAGTAACCAGTTCTATGGCTACACCTTC.

This chain uses TRBV3-1 with TRBJ2-7, with D possibly TRBD1 on 5 matching bases. CDR1 is LGHDT, CDR2 YNNKEL, per germline (reference sequence). V was clipped by 5 bases and J by 6 bases, with 8 bases between them. The CDR3 has 11 residues. For the CDR3, the DNA is TGTGCCAGCAGCGATAGGGGCGAGCAGTACTTC. Translated, it gives CASSDRGEQYF.

V is TRBV3-1 and J is TRBJ2-2, with D hard to call. CDR1 is LGHDT, CDR2 YNNKEL, per germline (reference sequence). This CDR3 spans 12 amino acids. Deletions cut 3 bases from V and 5 bases from J, with 4 bases between. CDR3 DNA sequence: TGTGCCAGCAGCCAGTTAACCGGGGAGCTGTTTTTT. It codes for CASSQLTGELFF. Using reference TRBV3-1 and TRBJ2-2 for the parts outside the CDR3, the full variable domain is DTAVSQTPKYLVTQMGNDKSIKCEQNLGHDTMYWYKQDSKKFLKIMFSYNNKELIINETVPNRFSPKSPDKAHLNLHINSLELGDSAVYFCASSQLTGELFFGEGSRLTVL.

This clonotype was recorded once. This chain uses TRBV7-2 with TRBJ1-2; possibly TRBD1 for D (6 bases). The CDR3 loop spans 13 amino acids. Trimming shortened V by 5 bases and J by 6 bases, and 13 bases separated the two germline ends. Germline CDR1 and CDR2: SGHTA and FQGNSA. As DNA, the CDR3 is TGTGCCAGCAGCCCACGGACAGTGGATGGCTACACCTTC. Protein sequence: CASSPRTVDGYTF. Looking up the rest from reference TRBV7-2 and TRBJ1-2 gives the full variable domain: GAGVSQSPSNKVTEKGKDVELRCDPISGHTALYWYRQSLGQGLEFLIYFQGNSAPDKSGLPSDRFSAERTGGSVSTLTIQRTQQEDSAVYLCASSPRTVDGYTFGSGTRLTVV.

V usage is TRBV29-1 and J usage is TRBJ1-3; TRBD1 is a possible D gene (6 bases). Trimming removed 6 bases at V and 4 bases at J, with 16 bases between. This CDR3 contains 14 residues. CDR1 and CDR2 from the germline V gene are SQVTM and ANQGSEA. The CDR3 loop reads CSVGAQGVGNTIYF. The CDR3 DNA reads as TGCAGCGTGGGGGCACAGGGAGTCGGAAACACCATATATTTT.

A few counts support this clonotype. The chain is built from TRBV6-2 or TRBV6-3 and TRBJ2-7; no firm D call. CDR1 is MNHEY, CDR2 SVGEGT, per germline. The CDR3 is 16 residues long. V shed 6 bases and J shed 2 bases, with 20 bases lying between them. CDR3 region: CASRSLGNTFTYEQYF. The CDR3 DNA follows: TGTGCCAGCAGATCCTTGGGGAACACTTTCACCTACGAGCAGTACTTC.